These T cell receptor beta chains were read from a single sample in a study of OX40 agonist ivuxolimab in advanced cancers. Sequencing was performed with immunoSEQ multiplex PCR; in TCRdb, only in-frame clones are kept and a portion is missing. The sample includes tens of thousands of clones, roughly nine tenths of them seen just once. The material sequenced was CD4+ or CD8+ T cells sorted from blood, taken in a trial of the OX40 agonist ivuxolimab. These receptors were collected from an adult with an advanced solid tumor such as melanoma, head and neck, liver or kidney cancer. CDR3s include the opening cysteine and the closing phenylalanine or tryptophan. The order of the fields is D gene, V gene, CDR3 length, clone size, J gene, CDR3 protein, CDR3 DNA. The D gene is left open where the match is weak. Expanded clones get a size class; other rows say once, few or many, or leave the size out.

NA	TRBV5-4	15	NA	TRBJ1-2	CASRPPGQDLYGYTF	TGTGCCAGCAGACCTCCGGGGCAGGACCTCTATGGCTACACCTTC
TRBD1	TRBV7-9	13	once	TRBJ2-7	CASSGQGTDEQYF	TGTGCCAGCAGCGGACAGGGTACGGACGAGCAGTACTTC
NA	TRBV5-8	16	NA	TRBJ1-4	CASSWGGQRVSEKLFF	TGTGCCAGCAGCTGGGGGGGCCAGCGGGTGTCCGAAAAACTGTTTTTT
NA	TRBV5-1	15	NA	TRBJ2-2	CASSLVRGDTGELFF	TGCGCCAGCAGCTTGGTCAGGGGGGACACCGGGGAGCTGTTTTTT
NA	TRBV30	11	NA	TRBJ2-1	CAWTKYNEQFF	TGTGCCTGGACAAAATACAATGAGCAGTTCTTC
NA	TRBV7-2	16	NA	TRBJ1-5	CASSLVPSYSNQPQHF	TGTGCCAGCAGCTTAGTTCCGTCTTATAGCAATCAGCCCCAGCATTTT
TRBD2	TRBV9	18	NA	TRBJ2-2	CASSVVGLAGSNTGELFF	TGTGCCAGCAGCGTAGTTGGACTAGCGGGATCGAACACCGGGGAGCTGTTTTTT
NA	TRBV5-1	15	few	TRBJ1-5	CASRAGPTEGQPQHF	TGCGCCAGCAGGGCCGGGCCTACAGAGGGTCAGCCCCAGCATTTT
NA	TRBV5-4	13	NA	TRBJ2-7	CASSLAGPYEQYF	TGTGCCAGCAGCTTGGCAGGGCCCTACGAGCAGTACTTC
NA	TRBV28	16	NA	TRBJ1-5	CASSLPSGRVNQPQHF	TGTGCCAGCAGTTTACCCTCAGGGCGAGTGAATCAGCCCCAGCATTTT
NA	TRBV5-6	14	NA	TRBJ2-2	CASSFAQGPGELFF	TGTGCCAGCAGCTTTGCTCAGGGCCCCGGGGAGCTGTTTTTT
NA	TRBV21-1	18	NA	TRBJ2-2	CASSKGSTPTANTGELFF	TGTGCCAGCAGCAAAGGCTCGACCCCAACAGCGAACACCGGGGAGCTGTTTTTT
TRBD2	TRBV9	15	NA	TRBJ2-1	CASSAGLLQYNEQFF	TGTGCCAGCAGCGCGGGACTACTTCAGTACAATGAGCAGTTCTTC
TRBD2	TRBV7-2	15	once	TRBJ2-7	CASSRTSGSVNEQYF	TGTGCCAGCAGCCGAACAAGCGGGAGCGTCAACGAGCAGTACTTC
TRBD1	TRBV7-2	18	NA	TRBJ2-7	CASSLDGQGTLRAYEQYF	TGTGCCAGCAGCTTAGATGGACAGGGAACTCTTCGGGCCTACGAGCAGTACTTC
NA	TRBV23-1	17	NA	TRBJ1-1	CASSPLELDRMNTEAFF	TGCGCCAGCAGTCCACTAGAATTGGACCGAATGAACACTGAAGCTTTCTTT
NA	TRBV28	14	NA	TRBJ1-5	CASSLRAGGQPQHF	TGTGCCAGCAGTTTAAGGGCAGGAGGTCAGCCCCAGCATTTT
NA	TRBV19	13	NA	TRBJ1-1	CASATRVNTEAFF	TGTGCCAGTGCCACTAGGGTGAACACTGAAGCTTTCTTT
NA	TRBV4-2	14	NA	TRBJ1-2	CASSQDLGDYGYTF	TGTGCCAGCAGCCAAGATCTGGGAGACTATGGCTACACCTTC
TRBD1	TRBV30	14	NA	TRBJ1-6	CAWSAGTGTSPLHF	TGTGCCTGGAGTGCCGGGACAGGGACCTCACCCCTCCACTTT
NA	TRBV29-1	13	once	TRBJ2-5	CSVGAGRGETQYF	TGCAGCGTTGGGGCCGGGAGAGGAGAGACCCAGTACTTC
NA	TRBV10-1	13	NA	TRBJ2-7	CASSDPGGYEQYF	TGCGCCAGCAGTGACCCCGGAGGATACGAGCAGTACTTC
TRBD2	TRBV28	15	NA	TRBJ2-7	CASSQRGALTYEQYF	TGTGCCAGCAGTCAGCGGGGGGCTCTTACCTACGAGCAGTACTTC
TRBD2	TRBV10-3	15	NA	TRBJ2-1	CATRAAGGPGGEQFF	TGTGCCACAAGGGCCGCGGGAGGGCCGGGAGGGGAGCAGTTCTTC
TRBD1	TRBV28	14	NA	TRBJ1-5	CASSTTGGNQPQHF	TGTGCCAGCAGTACCACAGGGGGCAATCAGCCCCAGCATTTT
NA	TRBV11-1	13	few	TRBJ2-3	CASSQGGTDTQYF	TGTGCCAGCAGTCAAGGAGGCACAGATACGCAGTATTTT
NA	TRBV7-8	17	NA	TRBJ2-4	CASSYNREHLAKNIQYF	TGTGCCAGCAGTTACAACAGGGAGCACCTAGCCAAAAACATTCAGTACTTC
NA	TRBV18	16	once	TRBJ1-2	CASSPSRTGTAIHYTF	TGTGCCAGCTCACCTTCGAGAACCGGGACCGCAATCCACTACACCTTC
NA	TRBV5-1	16	NA	TRBJ1-1	CASSLVPTGTNTEAFF	TGCGCCAGCAGCTTGGTCCCGACAGGAACAAACACTGAAGCTTTCTTT
NA	TRBV27	14	NA	TRBJ2-5	CASRTIRDRGTQYF	TGTGCCAGCAGAACTATACGGGACCGGGGGACCCAGTACTTC
NA	TRBV5-1	13	NA	TRBJ1-2	CASSLDGNYGYTF	TGCGCCAGCAGCTTAGACGGTAACTATGGCTACACCTTC
TRBD2	TRBV7-8	17	NA	TRBJ2-5	CASSLNEGLAYQETQYF	TGTGCCAGCAGCTTAAATGAGGGACTAGCGTACCAAGAGACCCAGTACTTC
NA	TRBV9	14	NA	TRBJ2-7	CASSVAGASYEQYF	TGTGCCAGCAGCGTAGCTGGAGCGTCCTACGAGCAGTACTTC
NA	TRBV9	13	NA	TRBJ2-3	CASSVVGQDTQYF	TGTGCCAGCAGCGTAGTAGGGCAAGATACGCAGTATTTT
TRBD1	TRBV7-3	14	NA	TRBJ2-2	CASSPRTGPGELFF	TGTGCCAGCAGCCCCCGGACAGGGCCCGGGGAGCTGTTTTTT
NA	TRBV29-1	13	few	TRBJ2-5	CSVGGTGKETQYF	TGCAGCGTTGGTGGAACAGGGAAAGAGACCCAGTACTTC
NA	TRBV9	14	few	TRBJ1-1	CASSQQVLNTEAFF	TGTGCCAGCAGCCAACAGGTTTTGAACACTGAAGCTTTCTTT
NA	TRBV19	13	NA	TRBJ2-7	CASSIQGSGEQYF	TGTGCCAGTAGTATTCAGGGTTCCGGCGAGCAGTACTTC
NA	TRBV7-9	13	NA	TRBJ1-2	CASSLAGADGYTF	TGTGCCAGCAGCTTAGCGGGGGCGGATGGCTACACCTTC
NA	TRBV19	15	NA	TRBJ2-1	CASSRRGDSYNEQFF	TGTGCCAGTAGTCGCAGGGGAGACTCCTACAATGAGCAGTTCTTC
TRBD2	TRBV5-1	17	NA	TRBJ2-7	CASSSAPLAGVPYEQYF	TGCGCCAGCAGCTCTGCGCCACTAGCGGGAGTACCCTACGAGCAGTACTTC
TRBD1	TRBV5-1	14	NA	TRBJ2-7	CASSSSGTGFEQYF	TGCGCCAGCAGCTCCTCCGGGACAGGGTTCGAGCAGTACTTC
TRBD1	TRBV27	12	few	TRBJ2-1	CASSYSDRAMFF	TGTGCCAGCAGTTACTCGGACAGGGCGATGTTCTTC
TRBD1	TRBV6-6	13	NA	TRBJ2-5	CASGQGAGETQYF	TGTGCCAGCGGACAGGGGGCGGGAGAGACCCAGTACTTC
NA	TRBV7-2	13	NA	TRBJ1-4	CASSLAGNEKLFF	TGTGCCAGCAGCTTAGCAGGGAATGAAAAACTGTTTTTT
NA	TRBV7-8	13	once	TRBJ1-1	CASSLVGNTEAFF	TGTGCCAGCAGCTTAGTTGGGAACACTGAAGCTTTCTTT
NA	TRBV10-3	16	NA	TRBJ1-4	CAISARTGTAYEKLFF	TGTGCCATCAGTGCCCGTACCGGGACGGCGTATGAAAAACTGTTTTTT
TRBD1	TRBV29-1	12	NA	TRBJ2-1	CSALDRGYEQFF	TGCAGCGCCCTGGACAGGGGCTATGAGCAGTTCTTC
TRBD1	TRBV28	14	NA	TRBJ2-4	CASSVIQRDRGSYF	TGTGCCAGCAGTGTCATACAACGGGACAGGGGATCATACTTC
NA	TRBV6-6	15	NA	TRBJ2-2	CASSYPGYGTGELFF	TGTGCCAGCAGTTACCCCGGATACGGGACCGGGGAGCTGTTTTTT